This T cell receptor (beta chain) was identified in a study of CD8 T cells in ankylosing spondylitis. Regarding the study as a whole: Relatively scarce in peripheral blood, disease-linked clones were CD8+. Characteristic, it appeared, of ankylosing spondylitis blood was a TCR beta motif of fewer than 10 highly homologous variants. Past studies reported some motif variants in reactive arthritis synovial fluid and blood.

In this sample, this clonotype turned up a few times. Its target is not known. Per the germline V gene, CDR1 is MNHEY and CDR2 is SVGEGT. Trimming at V came to 7 bases and at J to 8 bases, leaving 8 bases not matched to a gene. CDR3 length: 14 residues. Libraries of TCR beta came from quantitative 5'-RACE with molecular barcodes. MiXCR was run by TCRdb on the 5' RACE reads, yielding one entry per CDR3 protein. The sample includes 200,000 to 300,000 distinct CDR3 sequences, about 11% of them seen just once. The material sequenced was blood, either unsorted or a sorted T cell fraction (not recorded which). The V gene is TRBV6-2 or TRBV6-3, the J gene TRBJ1-6; TRBD1 matches at 7 bases. This receptor was obtained from a male donor with ankylosing spondylitis or in good health (not recorded which). As DNA, the CDR3 is TGTGCCAGCAACGATCCGGGACAGCATTCACCCCTCCACTTT. Translation: CASNDPGQHSPLHF.